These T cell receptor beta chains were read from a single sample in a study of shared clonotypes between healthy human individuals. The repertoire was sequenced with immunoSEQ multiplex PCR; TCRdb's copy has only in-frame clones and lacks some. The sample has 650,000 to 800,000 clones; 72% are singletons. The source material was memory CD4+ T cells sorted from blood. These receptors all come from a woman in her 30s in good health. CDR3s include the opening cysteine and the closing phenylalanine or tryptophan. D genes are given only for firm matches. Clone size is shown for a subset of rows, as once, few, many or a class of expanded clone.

CDR3aa: CASSAGTGKYEQYF
CDR3nt: TGTGCCAGTAGCGCCGGGACAGGTAAATACGAGCAGTACTTC
d_gene: TRBD1
abundance: .
j_gene: TRBJ2-7
v_gene: TRBV19

CDR3aa: CASSTGTPYEQYF
CDR3nt: TGTGCCAGCAGTACCGGGACACCCTACGAGCAGTACTTC
d_gene: .
abundance: .
j_gene: TRBJ2-7
v_gene: TRBV28

CDR3aa: CASSPQGAAEAFF
CDR3nt: TGTGCCAGCAGTCCACAGGGGGCGGCTGAAGCTTTCTTT
d_gene: TRBD1
abundance: .
j_gene: TRBJ1-1
v_gene: TRBV27

CDR3aa: CASSLVGSQETQYF
CDR3nt: TGTGCCAGCAGCTTAGTCGGCAGCCAAGAGACCCAGTACTTC
d_gene: .
abundance: .
j_gene: TRBJ2-5
v_gene: TRBV7-7

CDR3aa: CASSIRGRGLFYGYTF
CDR3nt: TGTGCCAGTAGTATACGAGGGAGGGGGCTATTCTATGGCTACACCTTC
d_gene: TRBD1
abundance: once
j_gene: TRBJ1-2
v_gene: TRBV19

CDR3aa: CASSPVQGRNEQYF
CDR3nt: TGTGCCAGCAGCCCGGTGCAGGGGAGGAACGAGCAGTACTTC
d_gene: .
abundance: once
j_gene: TRBJ2-7
v_gene: TRBV7-2

CDR3aa: CASKTRDAFGGYTF
CDR3nt: TGTGCCAGCAAGACTCGGGACGCGTTTGGTGGCTACACCTTC
d_gene: .
abundance: .
j_gene: TRBJ1-2
v_gene: TRBV25-1

CDR3aa: CASSAPGLSEKLFF
CDR3nt: TGTGCCAGCAGTGCACCGGGCCTTTCTGAAAAACTGTTTTTT
d_gene: .
abundance: .
j_gene: TRBJ1-4
v_gene: TRBV6-1

CDR3aa: CSVEGSTDTQYF
CDR3nt: TGCAGCGTTGAGGGCAGCACAGATACGCAGTATTTT
d_gene: .
abundance: many
j_gene: TRBJ2-3
v_gene: TRBV29-1

CDR3aa: CASSFRGNNEQFF
CDR3nt: TGCGCCAGCAGCTTCAGGGGGAACAATGAGCAGTTCTTC
d_gene: TRBD1
abundance: few
j_gene: TRBJ2-1
v_gene: TRBV5-1

CDR3aa: CAIKTGTGLQPQHF
CDR3nt: TGTGCCATCAAGACCGGGACAGGGTTACAGCCCCAGCATTTT
d_gene: TRBD1
abundance: .
j_gene: TRBJ1-5
v_gene: TRBV6-1

CDR3aa: CASSGGFNQPQHF
CDR3nt: TGTGCCAGCTCAGGGGGGTTCAATCAGCCCCAGCATTTT
d_gene: .
abundance: .
j_gene: TRBJ1-5
v_gene: TRBV18

CDR3aa: CASSPGIGDREAFF
CDR3nt: TGCGCCAGCAGTCCTGGTATCGGAGACAGGGAAGCTTTCTTT
d_gene: .
abundance: .
j_gene: TRBJ1-1
v_gene: TRBV5-1

CDR3aa: CASSKRERGEQYF
CDR3nt: TGTGCCAGCTCCAAAAGGGAGCGAGGCGAGCAGTACTTC
d_gene: .
abundance: .
j_gene: TRBJ2-7
v_gene: TRBV2

CDR3aa: CASSERPQHTEAFF
CDR3nt: TGTGCCAGCAGTGAACGACCCCAACACACTGAAGCTTTCTTT
d_gene: .
abundance: .
j_gene: TRBJ1-1
v_gene: TRBV6-1

CDR3aa: CASSVDSGRAREQYF
CDR3nt: TGTGCCAGCAGCGTAGATAGCGGGAGGGCCCGAGAGCAGTACTTC
d_gene: TRBD2
abundance: .
j_gene: TRBJ2-7
v_gene: TRBV9

CDR3aa: CASSLAYDQPQHF
CDR3nt: TGTGCCAGCAGCTTAGCCTACGATCAGCCCCAGCATTTT
d_gene: .
abundance: few
j_gene: TRBJ1-5
v_gene: TRBV11-2

CDR3aa: CASSFQSGELFF
CDR3nt: TGTGCTAGCAGCTTTCAGTCGGGGGAGCTGTTTTTT
d_gene: .
abundance: .
j_gene: TRBJ2-2
v_gene: TRBV5-5

CDR3aa: CASSVTSRYNEQFF
CDR3nt: TGTGCCAGCAGTGTGACTAGCAGATACAATGAGCAGTTCTTC
d_gene: TRBD2
abundance: few
j_gene: TRBJ2-1
v_gene: TRBV2

CDR3aa: CASRISGGPGNTIYF
CDR3nt: TGTGCCAGCAGGATCTCCGGCGGTCCTGGAAACACCATATATTTT
d_gene: .
abundance: .
j_gene: TRBJ1-3
v_gene: TRBV5-6

CDR3aa: CASSFSRYEQYF
CDR3nt: TGTGCCAGCAGCTTCTCAAGATACGAGCAGTACTTC
d_gene: .
abundance: .
j_gene: TRBJ2-7
v_gene: TRBV7-2

CDR3aa: CASSVDKGEQFF
CDR3nt: TGTGCCAGCAGCGTCGACAAGGGTGAGCAGTTCTTC
d_gene: .
abundance: .
j_gene: TRBJ2-1
v_gene: TRBV9

CDR3aa: CASSRRGRDTEAFF
CDR3nt: TGTGCCAGCAGCCGCCGGGGTCGGGACACTGAAGCTTTCTTT
d_gene: .
abundance: .
j_gene: TRBJ1-1
v_gene: TRBV5-4

CDR3aa: CASSLYGGGNYGYTF
CDR3nt: TGTGCCAGCAGTTTATATGGGGGAGGGAACTATGGCTACACCTTC
d_gene: .
abundance: .
j_gene: TRBJ1-2
v_gene: TRBV28

CDR3aa: CASSDRASYNEQFF
CDR3nt: TGTGCCAGTAGCGACAGGGCCTCCTACAATGAGCAGTTCTTC
d_gene: TRBD1
abundance: .
j_gene: TRBJ2-1
v_gene: TRBV19

CDR3aa: CASSQTSGARYNEQFF
CDR3nt: TGCGCCAGCAGCCAGACTAGCGGAGCGAGGTACAATGAGCAGTTCTTC
d_gene: TRBD2
abundance: .
j_gene: TRBJ2-1
v_gene: TRBV4-1

CDR3aa: CAITAGDLSAYEQYF
CDR3nt: TGTGCCATCACCGCCGGGGACCTCAGTGCCTACGAGCAGTACTTC
d_gene: .
abundance: .
j_gene: TRBJ2-7
v_gene: TRBV10-3

CDR3aa: CASSATGTTGETQYF
CDR3nt: TGTGCCAGCAGTGCCACCGGGACCACTGGGGAGACCCAGTACTTC
d_gene: .
abundance: .
j_gene: TRBJ2-5
v_gene: TRBV10-3

CDR3aa: CASSSGTEFTEAFF
CDR3nt: TGCGCCAGCAGCTCCGGGACAGAGTTCACTGAAGCTTTCTTT
d_gene: TRBD1
abundance: .
j_gene: TRBJ1-1
v_gene: TRBV5-1

CDR3aa: CASSIYGTNTEAFF
CDR3nt: TGTGCCAGTAGTATTTACGGAACGAACACTGAAGCTTTCTTT
d_gene: .
abundance: few
j_gene: TRBJ1-1
v_gene: TRBV19

CDR3aa: CASSPGLAAGEQYF
CDR3nt: TGTGCCAGCTCACCCGGGCTAGCGGCCGGGGAGCAGTACTTC
d_gene: TRBD2
abundance: few
j_gene: TRBJ2-7
v_gene: TRBV18

CDR3aa: CASSDPTRRNGYTF
CDR3nt: TGTGCCAGCAGTGACCCCACGCGGAGAAATGGCTACACCTTC
d_gene: .
abundance: .
j_gene: TRBJ1-2
v_gene: TRBV6-4

CDR3aa: CASSQFQGTGGLEQYF
CDR3nt: TGTGCCAGCAGCCAGTTCCAAGGGACAGGGGGCCTCGAGCAGTACTTC
d_gene: TRBD1
abundance: .
j_gene: TRBJ2-7
v_gene: TRBV4-2

CDR3aa: CASRRQGTYNEQFF
CDR3nt: TGTGCCAGCAGAAGACAGGGCACCTACAATGAGCAGTTCTTC
d_gene: TRBD1
abundance: few
j_gene: TRBJ2-1
v_gene: TRBV28